Below, 25 T cell receptor beta chains from the same sample are listed, as sequenced in a study of OX40 agonist ivuxolimab in advanced cancers. Sequencing used immunoSEQ multiplex PCR; TCRdb keeps in-frame clones, though not all of them. This table has 150,000 to 180,000 clones, 94% appearing once. The input for sequencing was CD4+ or CD8+ T cells sorted from blood, taken in a trial of the OX40 agonist ivuxolimab. Receptors originate from an adult with an advanced solid tumor such as melanoma, head and neck, liver or kidney cancer.

The V call is TRBV28, the J call TRBJ2-7; 7 bases map to TRBD2. The CDR3 consists of 13 residues. Germline CDR1 is MDHEN and CDR2 is SYDVKM. V shed 6 bases and J 6 bases; nucleotides not matched to a gene: 8. CDR3 DNA sequence: TGTGCCAGCAGCGGACTAGGACCCGGCGAGCAGTACTTC. It specifies CASSGLGPGEQYF. Using reference TRBV28 and TRBJ2-7 for the parts outside the CDR3, the full variable domain is DVKVTQSSRYLVKRTGEKVFLECVQDMDHENMFWYRQDPGLGLRLIYFSYDVKMKEKGDIPEGYSVSREKKERFSLILESASTNQTSMYLCASSGLGPGEQYFGPGTRLTVT.

The rearrangement uses TRBV19 and TRBJ2-3; 8 bases match TRBD2. The germline CDR1 and CDR2 sequences are LNHDA and SQIVND (reference sequence). The V segment lost 1 base and the J segment 5 bases; nucleotides outside the gene matches: 2. CDR3 length: 14 residues. Here the CDR3 DNA reads TGTGCCAGTAGTATAGCGGGAGGGGGAGATACGCAGTATTTT. Residues: CASSIAGGGDTQYF.

The CDR3 loop reads CASSPKTGGKLFF. CDR3 DNA sequence: TGTGCCAGCAGCCCTAAAACAGGGGGAAAACTGTTTTTT. This chain links TRBV6-5 with TRBJ1-4, with TRBD1 identical over 8 bases. V was clipped by 6 bases and J by 10 bases; unmatched bases: 7. The CDR3 consists of 13 residues. Germline CDR1 reads MNHEY; CDR2 reads SVGAGI.

The chain joins TRBV7-2 to TRBJ1-4; TRBD1 matches at 9 bases. V was pared by 3 bases and J by 8 bases, with 4 bases of the junction left unmatched. CDR3 length equals 14 residues. Germline V gene sequence: CDR1 SGHTA, CDR2 FQGNSA. The CDR3 reads CASSLGQGGEKLFF. CDR3 coding DNA: TGTGCCAGCAGCTTGGGACAGGGAGGGGAAAAACTGTTTTTT.

This chain joins TRBV5-3 and TRBJ2-1; possibly TRBD1 or TRBD2 for D (6 bases each). TRBV5-3 is reported as an ORF; its role is uncertain. The length of the CDR3 is 13 residues. Trimming shortened V by 9 bases and J by 10 bases, and 20 bases separated the two germline ends. DNA of the CDR3: TGTGCCATCCTCCTAACACCGGGGGCCGAGCAGTTCTTC. Its translation is CAILLTPGAEQFF.

The CDR3 coding sequence is TGTGCCAGCAGCTTGGAGGCAGGGTCAGATACGCAGTATTTT. Protein sequence: CASSLEAGSDTQYF. The chain uses TRBV5-4 and TRBJ2-3; D is possibly TRBD1 (5 bases). Germline V lookup: CDR1 SGHNT, CDR2 YYREEE (reference sequence). The CDR3 covers 14 residues. The germline V and J ends were trimmed by 0 bases and 4 bases, with 9 bases remaining between them.

This clone was seen only once. This chain joins TRBV9 and TRBJ1-1; D may be TRBD1 (5 bases). Trimming removed 6 bases from V and 1 base from J, with 16 bases in between. This CDR3 comprises 15 residues. Germline CDR1 reads SGDLS; CDR2 reads YYNGEE. The chain's CDR3 is CASTLGLGGNTEAFF. The CDR3 nucleotides read TGTGCCAGCACCCTCGGACTCGGGGGGAACACTGAAGCTTTCTTT.

J is TRBJ2-5 and V is TRBV11-2; TRBD2 aligns across 7 bases. Per germline, CDR1 SGHAT and CDR2 FQNNGV. The CDR3 covers 16 residues. J was trimmed by 4 bases and V by 1 base; bases with no gene match: 9. In nucleotides, the CDR3 is TGTGCCAGCAGCTTAGGATTAGGGGAGCGGGGAGAGACCCAGTACTTC. The encoded protein is CASSLGLGERGETQYF.

This rearrangement joins TRBV7-2 to TRBJ1-5; TRBD1 might be the D (5 bases). Germline-derived CDR1 and CDR2 are SGHTA and FQGNSA. The CDR3 is made up of 15 amino acids. The V gene lost 0 bases and the J gene lost 7 bases, with 13 bases spanning the gap. CDR3: CASSLAPGGEQPQHF. In DNA, the CDR3 is TGTGCCAGCAGCTTAGCCCCCGGAGGGGAACAGCCCCAGCATTTT.

The table lists this clone with a count of one. The chain joins TRBV11-2 to TRBJ2-1; TRBD2 matches 12 bases. The CDR3 length is 18 residues. Germline assignment: CDR1 SGHAT and CDR2 FQNNGV. Trimming took 3 bases from V and 5 from J; bases not matched to a gene: 11. CDR3 sequence (DNA): TGTGCCAGCAGCTTGTCAACTCTAGCGGGAGGGGTCGACAATGAGCAGTTCTTC. Protein: CASSLSTLAGGVDNEQFF. Full variable domain (missing parts from reference TRBV11-2 and TRBJ2-1): EAGVAQSPRYKIIEKRQSVAFWCNPISGHATLYWYQQILGQGPKLLIQFQNNGVVDDSQLPKDRFSAERLKGVDSTLKIQPAKLEDSAVYLCASSLSTLAGGVDNEQFFGPGTRLTVL.

J is TRBJ2-5 and V is TRBV28; no definite D call. Between the trimmed V and J ends, which lost 2 bases and 7 bases, there was a span of 14 bases. Germline loops: CDR1 MDHEN, CDR2 SYDVKM. The CDR3 extends over 14 amino acids. The CDR3 loop reads CASSLDERHGTQYF. For the CDR3, the DNA is TGTGCCAGCAGTTTAGACGAGCGCCATGGGACCCAGTACTTC. The whole variable domain, remainder taken from reference TRBV28 and TRBJ2-5, is DVKVTQSSRYLVKRTGEKVFLECVQDMDHENMFWYRQDPGLGLRLIYFSYDVKMKEKGDIPEGYSVSREKKERFSLILESASTNQTSMYLCASSLDERHGTQYFGPGTRLLVL.

A remark on this clone: Other DNA variants within this sample encode the same CDR3. V usage is TRBV5-1 and J usage is TRBJ2-5; no clear D gene. The germline gives CDR1 SGHRS, CDR2 YFSETQ. Trimming took off 1 base at V and 5 bases at J, with 3 bases between the two ends. The CDR3 totals 11 residues. CDR3 in DNA: TGCGCCAGCAGCTTGCAGGAGACCCAGTACTTC. Amino acid sequence: CASSLQETQYF.

The chain carries TRBV12-5 and TRBJ2-7; D unresolved. This CDR3 has 12 residues. CDR1 LGHNT and CDR2 FRNRAP come from the germline V gene. V lost 8 bases, J lost 6 bases, and 14 bases lay in between. CDR3 residues: CASFNAQAEQYF. In nucleotides, the CDR3 is TGTGCTAGTTTTAACGCGCAGGCCGAGCAGTACTTC.

V is TRBV5-4 and J is TRBJ2-5, with 7 bases lining up with TRBD1. V lost 4 bases, J lost 4 bases, and 4 bases stayed unmatched. Germline CDR1 is SGHNT and CDR2 is YYREEE (reference sequence). The CDR3 has 13 residues. CDR3 in amino acids: CASSVTGPETQYF. CDR3 bases: TGTGCCAGCAGCGTGACAGGGCCAGAGACCCAGTACTTC.

V is TRBV6-5 and J is TRBJ2-7; D not resolved. The CDR3 is 14 residues long. V shed 0 bases and J shed 1 base, with 7 bases lying between them. Germline assignment: CDR1 MNHEY and CDR2 SVGAGI. The CDR3 loop reads CASSYSVNSYEQYF. In DNA form, the CDR3 reads TGTGCCAGCAGTTACTCAGTCAATTCCTACGAGCAGTACTTC.

This clone was counted once. The rearrangement joins TRBV5-4 to TRBJ1-1, with D tentatively TRBD1 (5 bases). V gave up 5 bases and J gave up 1 base, with 15 bases separating them. The CDR3 is made up of 15 amino acids. The germline V gene has CDR1 SGHNT and CDR2 YYREEE (reference sequence). CDR3 DNA: TGTGCCAGCAGTAGTTTCCGGGACGGGAACACTGAAGCTTTCTTT. It codes for CASSSFRDGNTEAFF. The complete variable domain, with remaining parts taken from reference TRBV5-4 and TRBJ1-1, reads ETGVTQSPTHLIKTRGQQVTLRCSSQSGHNTVSWYQQALGQGPQFIFQYYREEENGRGNFPPRFSGLQFPNYSSELNVNALELDDSALYLCASSSFRDGNTEAFFGQGTRLTVV.

The rearrangement links TRBV25-1 to TRBJ2-4; D might be TRBD1 or TRBD2, each matching 5 bases. The CDR3 length is 15 residues. V was cut by 1 base and J by 1 base, with 8 bases left in between. Germline lookup yields CDR1 MGHDK and CDR2 SYGVNS. This CDR3 reads CASSEWDGAKNIQYF. The DNA of the CDR3 is TGTGCCAGCAGTGAATGGGACGGGGCCAAAAACATTCAGTACTTC.

The chain joins TRBV11-3 to TRBJ2-1; 12 nucleotides align to TRBD2. CDR3 length: 16 residues. Germline V gene lookup returns CDR1 SGHNT and CDR2 YENEEA. The ends lost 0 bases at V and 4 bases at J; junction bases unmatched: 1. The CDR3 nucleotides are TGTGCCAGCAGCTTAGAAGGACTAGCGGGGTACAATGAGCAGTTCTTC. Amino acid sequence: CASSLEGLAGYNEQFF.

This chain joins TRBV6-1 and TRBJ1-5, with 8 bases aligning to TRBD1. The CDR3 loop spans 15 amino acids. V dropped 8 bases and J dropped 5; count of bases not matched to a gene: 11. Germline loops: CDR1 MNHNS, CDR2 SASEGT. CDR3 nucleotide sequence: TGTGCCAGCGGGTCGACAGGGGCGGGAGATCAGCCCCAGCATTTT. Translated: CASGSTGAGDQPQHF.

J is TRBJ2-3 and V is TRBV18; D is undetermined. V lost 2 bases and J lost 4, with 10 bases in between. This CDR3 is 14 amino acids long. Germline V gene data show CDR1 as KGHSH and CDR2 as LQKENI. CDR3 sequence: CASSPSPNADTQYF. In DNA, the CDR3 is TGTGCCAGCTCACCAAGTCCAAACGCAGATACGCAGTATTTT.

The genes are TRBV7-2 and TRBJ1-2; maybe TRBD1 (6 bases). CDR3 length: 15 residues. V was trimmed by 5 bases and J by 0 bases, leaving 13 bases between them. Germline V gene sequence: CDR1 SGHTA, CDR2 FQGNSA. CDR3 sequence: CASSPKGQSNYGYTF. The CDR3 DNA sequence: TGTGCCAGCAGCCCCAAAGGACAGTCTAACTATGGCTACACCTTC.

This sequence joins TRBV7-2 and TRBJ2-3; D is unclear. This CDR3 is built from 14 residues. Trimming removed 1 base at V and 0 bases at J, with 5 bases between. Germline CDR1 is SGHTA and CDR2 is FQGNSA. CDR3 DNA sequence: TGTGCCAGCAGCTTAGACTTTAGCACAGATACGCAGTATTTT. It encodes CASSLDFSTDTQYF.

Written as DNA, the CDR3 is TGCGCCAGCAGCTCGACTAGCCCGGAGACCCAGTACTTC. It yields the protein CASSSTSPETQYF. The chain combines TRBV5-1 with TRBJ2-5; 7 positions agree with TRBD2. CDR1 SGHRS and CDR2 YFSETQ come from the germline V gene. Trimming at V came to 3 bases and at J to 5 bases, leaving 4 bases not matched to a gene. The CDR3 extends over 13 amino acids.

The chain recombines TRBV19 with TRBJ1-2, with 11 bases aligning to TRBD1. Trimming cost V 7 bases and J 8 bases; bases outside gene matches: 12. CDR1 is LNHDA and CDR2 is SQIVND in the germline V gene (reference sequence). This CDR3 region has 15 residues. In DNA form, the CDR3 reads TGTGCCAGTACCCTTCGGACAGGGGGCGTAGTCGGCTACACCTTC. Protein sequence: CASTLRTGGVVGYTF.

The gene calls are TRBV6-1 and TRBJ1-2; 10 bases are shared with TRBD1. The germline CDR1 and CDR2 sequences are MNHNS and SASEGT. J was trimmed by 5 bases and V by 4 bases; bases with no gene match: 10. CDR3 length: 16 residues. The CDR3 spells CASSGSGTGESYGYTF. In nucleotides, the CDR3 is TGTGCCAGCAGTGGATCCGGGACAGGGGAAAGTTATGGCTACACCTTC.